What follows are 10 T cell receptor beta chains derived from one specimen sequenced in a study of cytotoxic CD8 clonotypes in ibrutinib-treated CLL. Produced via immunoSEQ multiplex PCR; TCRdb's table is partial and in-frame only. The repertoire holds under 300,000 clones, with under 75% as singletons. The starting material was PBMCs, obtained after 24 months of ibrutinib treatment. Receptor source: a human donor with chronic lymphocytic leukemia.

This chain connects TRBV4-1 to TRBJ1-1; D ambiguous. V lost 0 bases and J 4 bases, leaving 9 bases between the germline ends. The germline gives CDR1 MGHRA, CDR2 YSYEKL. The CDR3 consists of 14 residues. This chain's CDR3 is CASSQDTGSTEAFF. The CDR3 coding sequence is TGCGCCAGCAGCCAAGATACTGGAAGCACTGAAGCTTTCTTT.

This chain joins TRBV18 and TRBJ2-1, with a possible D match to TRBD1 (5 bases). CDR1 is KGHSH, CDR2 LQKENI, per germline. This CDR3 comprises 14 residues. Trimming removed 8 bases at V and 5 bases at J, with 16 bases between. The CDR3 coding sequence is TGTGCCAGCGCAGGGAAGGAGACCGACAATGAGCAGTTCTTC. Translating gives CASAGKETDNEQFF.

This sequence joins TRBV29-1 and TRBJ1-1; 7 nucleotides match TRBD1. In germline, CDR1 is SQVTM, CDR2 ANQGSEA. Germline trimming cut 4 bases from V and 8 bases from J; bases unmatched to any gene: 1. This CDR3 has 10 residues. CDR3 sequence reads: CSVVQGEAFF. In nucleotides, the CDR3 is TGCAGCGTTGTACAGGGGGAAGCTTTCTTT.

The chain links TRBV30 to TRBJ1-3; D is perhaps TRBD1 (5 bases). CDR1 is GTSNPN and CDR2 is SVGIG in the germline V gene (reference sequence). V dropped 3 bases and J dropped 1 base, with 13 bases sitting between them. The CDR3 extends over 15 amino acids. For the CDR3, the DNA is TGTGCCTGGAGGGAGGGGAAGGGGTCTGGAAACACCATATATTTT. This gives the protein CAWREGKGSGNTIYF.

This clone was seen once. This rearrangement joins TRBV28 to TRBJ1-2, with 7 nucleotides matching TRBD1. Germline trimming cut 2 bases from V and 6 bases from J; bases unmatched to any gene: 3. Germline V gene lookup returns CDR1 MDHEN and CDR2 SYDVKM. This CDR3 has 13 residues. The CDR3 DNA sequence: TGTGCCAGCAGTTTAACACAGGGGAATGGCTACACCTTC. Translated: CASSLTQGNGYTF.

This clone was seen only a few times. This rearrangement joins TRBV10-3 to TRBJ1-1; no firm D call. Trimming took off 7 bases at V and 0 bases at J, with 12 bases between the two ends. Per the germline V gene, CDR1 is ENHRY and CDR2 is SYGVKD. This CDR3 comprises 14 residues. CDR3 protein: CAITPGPMNTEAFF. In DNA form, the CDR3 reads TGTGCCATCACCCCCGGACCCATGAACACTGAAGCTTTCTTT.

The chain is built from TRBV29-1 and TRBJ1-1; a weak D match, TRBD1 (6 bases). CDR1 and CDR2 (germline): SQVTM, ANQGSEA. Deletions cut 4 bases from V and 4 bases from J, with 13 bases between. There are 13 residues in the CDR3. This chain's CDR3 is CSVVQGLGTEAFF. CDR3 in DNA: TGCAGCGTTGTGCAGGGGCTGGGCACTGAAGCTTTCTTT.

The chain carries TRBV18 and TRBJ2-7; 11 bases fit TRBD2. J was trimmed by 2 bases and V by 5 bases; bases with no gene match: 5. There are 15 residues in the CDR3. Germline CDR1 is KGHSH and CDR2 is LQKENI. For the CDR3, the DNA is TGTGCCAGCTCAATTTCTAGCGGGAGGACCTACGAGCAGTACTTC. Residues: CASSISSGRTYEQYF. The entire variable domain, with the rest obtained from reference TRBV18 and TRBJ2-7, is as follows: NAGVMQNPRHLVRRRGQEARLRCSPMKGHSHVYWYRQLPEEGLKFMVYLQKENIIDESGMPKERFSAEFPKEGPSILRIQQVVRGDSAAYFCASSISSGRTYEQYFGPGTRLTVT.

The rearrangement links TRBV5-6 to TRBJ2-7; D is perhaps TRBD2 (6 bases). Trimming pared 6 bases from V and 12 bases from J, leaving 22 bases between. Looked up from germline, CDR1 is SGHDT and CDR2 is YYEEEE. CDR3 length: 13 amino acids. For the CDR3, the DNA is TGTGCCAGCAACTTCGGAAAAATCAACGGGGGGTACTTC. It translates to CASNFGKINGGYF.

V gene TRBV7-9 combines with J gene TRBJ2-7, with a weak D call TRBD2 (5 bases). CDR1 is SEHNR and CDR2 is FQNEAQ in the germline V gene (reference sequence). The ends were cut back, 5 bases at V and 5 bases at J, with 10 bases in the middle. The CDR3 covers 12 residues. In DNA form, the CDR3 reads TGTGCCAGCAGCCCGGCCGGGGACGAGCAGTACTTC. The encoded protein is CASSPAGDEQYF.